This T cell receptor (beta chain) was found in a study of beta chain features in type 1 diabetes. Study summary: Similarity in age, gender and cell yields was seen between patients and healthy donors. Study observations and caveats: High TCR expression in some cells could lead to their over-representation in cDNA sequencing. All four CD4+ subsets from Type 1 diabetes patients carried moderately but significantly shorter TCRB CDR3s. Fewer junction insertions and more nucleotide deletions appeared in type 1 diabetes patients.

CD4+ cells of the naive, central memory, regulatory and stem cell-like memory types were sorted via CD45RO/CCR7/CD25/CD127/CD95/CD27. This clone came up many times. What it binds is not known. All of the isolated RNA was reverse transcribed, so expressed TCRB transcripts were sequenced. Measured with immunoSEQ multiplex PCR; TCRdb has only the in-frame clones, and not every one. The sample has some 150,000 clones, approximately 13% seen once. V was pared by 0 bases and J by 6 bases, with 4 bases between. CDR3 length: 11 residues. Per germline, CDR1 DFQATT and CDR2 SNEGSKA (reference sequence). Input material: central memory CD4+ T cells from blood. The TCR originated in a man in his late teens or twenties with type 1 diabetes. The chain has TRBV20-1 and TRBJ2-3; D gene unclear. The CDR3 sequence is CSARDFDTQYF. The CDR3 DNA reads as TGCAGTGCTAGAGATTTTGATACGCAGTATTTT.